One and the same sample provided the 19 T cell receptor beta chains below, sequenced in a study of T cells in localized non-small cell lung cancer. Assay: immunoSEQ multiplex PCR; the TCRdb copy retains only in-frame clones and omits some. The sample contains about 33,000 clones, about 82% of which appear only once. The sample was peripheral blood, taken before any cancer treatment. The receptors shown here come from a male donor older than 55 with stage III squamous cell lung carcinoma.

The DNA of the CDR3 is TGTGCCAGCAGTTGGGGGACGGACCGTGAGGAGCAGTACTTC. The encoded protein is CASSWGTDREEQYF. This chain links TRBV6-6 with TRBJ2-7; D may be TRBD1 or TRBD2 (5 bases each). CDR1 and CDR2 (germline): MNHNY, SVGAGI (reference sequence). Trimming took off 4 bases at V and 7 bases at J, with 17 bases between the two ends. CDR3 length: 14 residues.

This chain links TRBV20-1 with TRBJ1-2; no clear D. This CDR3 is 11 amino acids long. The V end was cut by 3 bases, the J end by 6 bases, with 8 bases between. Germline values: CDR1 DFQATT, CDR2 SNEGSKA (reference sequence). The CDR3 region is CSASTGNGYTF. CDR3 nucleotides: TGCAGTGCTAGCACGGGGAATGGCTACACCTTC.

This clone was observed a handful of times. CDR3 DNA: TGTGCCAGTAGTATGGGGACGGAGGTTGCTGGAAACACCATATATTTT. Its protein is CASSMGTEVAGNTIYF. V is TRBV19 and J is TRBJ1-3; perhaps TRBD1 as D (5 bases). V lost 3 bases and J 2 bases, leaving 14 bases between the germline ends. This CDR3 is 16 amino acids long. CDR1 is LNHDA, CDR2 SQIVND, per germline (reference sequence).

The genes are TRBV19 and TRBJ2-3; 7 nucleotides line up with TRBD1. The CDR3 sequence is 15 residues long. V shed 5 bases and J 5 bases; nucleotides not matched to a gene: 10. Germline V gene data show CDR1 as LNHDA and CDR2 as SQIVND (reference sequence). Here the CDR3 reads CASSPFRDSRDTQYF. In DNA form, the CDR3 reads TGTGCCAGTAGTCCCTTCCGGGACAGCCGAGATACGCAGTATTTT.

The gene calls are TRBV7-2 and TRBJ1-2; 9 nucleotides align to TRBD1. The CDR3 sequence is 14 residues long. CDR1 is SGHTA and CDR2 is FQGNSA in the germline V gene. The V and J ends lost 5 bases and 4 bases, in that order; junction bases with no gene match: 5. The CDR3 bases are TGTGCCAGCAGCCAGCGGACAGGGGCCTATGGCTACACCTTC. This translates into CASSQRTGAYGYTF.

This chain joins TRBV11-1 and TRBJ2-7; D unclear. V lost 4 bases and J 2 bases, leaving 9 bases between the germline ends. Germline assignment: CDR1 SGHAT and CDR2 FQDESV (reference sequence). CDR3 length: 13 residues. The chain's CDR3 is CASSSDRTYEQYF. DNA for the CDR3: TGTGCCAGCAGCTCCGACCGTACCTACGAGCAGTACTTC.

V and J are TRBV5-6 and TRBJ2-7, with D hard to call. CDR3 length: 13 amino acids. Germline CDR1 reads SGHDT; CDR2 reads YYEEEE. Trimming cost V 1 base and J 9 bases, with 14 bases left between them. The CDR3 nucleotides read TGTGCCAGCAGCTTGTCTTTCCAACGAGGGCAGTACTTC. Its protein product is CASSLSFQRGQYF.

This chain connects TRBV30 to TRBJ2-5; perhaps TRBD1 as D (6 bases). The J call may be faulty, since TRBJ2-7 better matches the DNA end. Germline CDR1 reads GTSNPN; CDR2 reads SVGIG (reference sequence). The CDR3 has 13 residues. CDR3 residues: CAWSSGRGYEQYF. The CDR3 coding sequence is TGTGCCTGGAGTTCTGGCAGGGGATACGAGCAGTACTTC.

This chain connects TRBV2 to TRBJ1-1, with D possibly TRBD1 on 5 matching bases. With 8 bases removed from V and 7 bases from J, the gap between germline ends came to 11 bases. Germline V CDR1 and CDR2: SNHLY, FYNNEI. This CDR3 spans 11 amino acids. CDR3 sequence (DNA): TGTGCCAGCGCACAGGTTGGTGAAGCTTTCTTT. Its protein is CASAQVGEAFF.

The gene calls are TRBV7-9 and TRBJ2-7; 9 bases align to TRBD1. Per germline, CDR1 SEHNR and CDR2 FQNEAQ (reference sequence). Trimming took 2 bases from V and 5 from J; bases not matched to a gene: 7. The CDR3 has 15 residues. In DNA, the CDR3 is TGTGCCAGCAGCTTAACCTTCCGGGACAGGGACGAGCAGTACTTC. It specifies CASSLTFRDRDEQYF.

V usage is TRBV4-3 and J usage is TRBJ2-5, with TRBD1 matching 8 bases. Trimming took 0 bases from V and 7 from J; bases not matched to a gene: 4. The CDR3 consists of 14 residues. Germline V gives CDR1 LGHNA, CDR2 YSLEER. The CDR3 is CASSQEGDRGTQYF. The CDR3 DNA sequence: TGCGCCAGCAGCCAAGAAGGAGACAGGGGGACCCAGTACTTC.

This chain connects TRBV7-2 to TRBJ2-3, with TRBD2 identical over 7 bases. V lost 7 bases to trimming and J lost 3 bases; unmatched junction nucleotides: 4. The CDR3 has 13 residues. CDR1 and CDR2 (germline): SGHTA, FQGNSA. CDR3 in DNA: TGTGCCAGCACCACGGGGGGAACAGATACGCAGTATTTT. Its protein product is CASTTGGTDTQYF.

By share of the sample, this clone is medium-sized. This chain's CDR3 is CASTEGGSGTKQFF. The CDR3 nucleotides read TGTGCCAGCACCGAAGGGGGTAGCGGGACCAAGCAGTTCTTC. The chain links TRBV6-1 to TRBJ2-1, with 8 bases that match TRBD2. Germline V gene lookup returns CDR1 MNHNS and CDR2 SASEGT. The CDR3 has 14 amino acids. V lost 7 bases to trimming and J lost 11 bases; unmatched junction nucleotides: 13.

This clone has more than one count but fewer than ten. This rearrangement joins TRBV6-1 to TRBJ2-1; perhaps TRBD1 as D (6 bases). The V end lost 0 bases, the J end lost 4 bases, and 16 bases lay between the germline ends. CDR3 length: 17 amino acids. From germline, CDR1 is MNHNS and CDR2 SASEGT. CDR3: CASSEAGTLQLYNEQFF. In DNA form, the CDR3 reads TGTGCCAGCAGTGAAGCGGGGACACTACAACTGTACAATGAGCAGTTCTTC.

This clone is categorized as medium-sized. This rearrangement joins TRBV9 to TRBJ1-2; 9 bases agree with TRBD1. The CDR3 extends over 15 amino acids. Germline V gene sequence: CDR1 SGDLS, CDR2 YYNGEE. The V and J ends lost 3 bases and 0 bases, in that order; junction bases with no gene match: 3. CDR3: CASSAGQGTNYGYTF. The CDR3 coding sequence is TGTGCCAGCAGCGCAGGACAGGGGACTAACTATGGCTACACCTTC.

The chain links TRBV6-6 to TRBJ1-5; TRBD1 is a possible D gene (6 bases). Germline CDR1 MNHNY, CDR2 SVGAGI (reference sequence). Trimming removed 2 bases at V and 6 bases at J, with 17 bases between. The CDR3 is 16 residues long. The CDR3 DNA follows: TGTGCCAGCAGTTACCGAACAGGGCTAGGCGCTCAGCCCCAGCATTTT. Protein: CASSYRTGLGAQPQHF.

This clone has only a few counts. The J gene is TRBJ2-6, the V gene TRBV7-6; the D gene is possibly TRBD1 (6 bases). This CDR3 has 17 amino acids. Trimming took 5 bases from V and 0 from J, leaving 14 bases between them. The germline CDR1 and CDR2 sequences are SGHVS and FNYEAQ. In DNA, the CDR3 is TGTGCCAGCAGCCCATGGGACACCTACTCTGGGGCCAACGTCCTGACTTTC. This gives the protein CASSPWDTYSGANVLTF.

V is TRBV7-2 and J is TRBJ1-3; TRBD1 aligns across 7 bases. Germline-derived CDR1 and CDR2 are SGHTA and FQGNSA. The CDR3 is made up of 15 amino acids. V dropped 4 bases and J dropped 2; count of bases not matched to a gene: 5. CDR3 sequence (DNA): TGTGCCAGCAGCTATAGCGGGACAGCTGGAAACACCATATATTTT. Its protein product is CASSYSGTAGNTIYF.

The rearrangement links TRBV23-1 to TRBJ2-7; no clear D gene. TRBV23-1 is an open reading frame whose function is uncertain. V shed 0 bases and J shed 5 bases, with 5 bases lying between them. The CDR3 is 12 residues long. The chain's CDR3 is CASSQSRDEQYF. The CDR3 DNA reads TGCGCCAGCAGTCAATCCCGGGACGAGCAGTACTTC.